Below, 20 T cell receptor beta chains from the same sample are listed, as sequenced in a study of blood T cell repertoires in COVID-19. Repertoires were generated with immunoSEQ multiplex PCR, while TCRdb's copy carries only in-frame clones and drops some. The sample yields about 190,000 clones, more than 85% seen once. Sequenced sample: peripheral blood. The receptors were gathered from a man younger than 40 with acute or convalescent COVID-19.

CDR3 DNA sequence: TGTGCCACCAGTTCTCCGGTTAGCGAGGGAGGTAGGGAGCAGTACTTC. Amino acids: CATSSPVSEGGREQYF. The chain links TRBV24-1 to TRBJ2-7; possibly TRBD2 for D (6 bases). The germline V gene encodes CDR1 KGHDR and CDR2 SFDVKD. V lost 6 bases and J 7 bases, leaving 24 bases between the germline ends. The CDR3 runs to 16 residues.

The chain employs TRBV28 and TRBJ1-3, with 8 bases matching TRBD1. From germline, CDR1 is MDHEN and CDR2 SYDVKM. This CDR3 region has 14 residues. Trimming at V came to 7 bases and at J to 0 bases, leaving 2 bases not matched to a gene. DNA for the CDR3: TGTGCCAGCATAACAGGGGGCTCTGGAAACACCATATATTTT. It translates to CASITGGSGNTIYF.

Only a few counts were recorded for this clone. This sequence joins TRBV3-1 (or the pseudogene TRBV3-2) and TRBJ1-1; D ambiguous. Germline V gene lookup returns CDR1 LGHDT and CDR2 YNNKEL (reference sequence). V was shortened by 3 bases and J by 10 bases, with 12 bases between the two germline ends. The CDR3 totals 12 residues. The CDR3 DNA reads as TGTGCCAGCAGCCATGGAGAAGGGAGAGCTTTCTTT. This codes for CASSHGEGRAFF.

In DNA, the CDR3 is TGTGCCAGCAGAGCCGGACTCTCCTATGGCTACACCTTC. Translating gives CASRAGLSYGYTF. The chain carries TRBV6-5 and TRBJ1-2; D remains unclear. Germline V lookup: CDR1 MNHEY, CDR2 SVGAGI. The CDR3 is made up of 13 amino acids. V gave up 6 bases and J gave up 4 bases, with 12 bases separating them.

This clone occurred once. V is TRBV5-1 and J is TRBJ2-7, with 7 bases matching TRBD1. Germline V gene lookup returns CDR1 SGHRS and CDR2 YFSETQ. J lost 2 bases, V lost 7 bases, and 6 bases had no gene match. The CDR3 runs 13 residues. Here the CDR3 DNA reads TGCGCCAGCTCACAGGGGTTTCCCTACGAGCAGTACTTC. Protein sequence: CASSQGFPYEQYF.

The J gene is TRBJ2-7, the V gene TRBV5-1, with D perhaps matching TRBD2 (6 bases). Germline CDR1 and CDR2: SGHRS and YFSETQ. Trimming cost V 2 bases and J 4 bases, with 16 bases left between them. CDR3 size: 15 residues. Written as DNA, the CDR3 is TGCGCCAGCAGCTTTGGGGAGGCGTTCTTGTACGAGCAGTACTTC. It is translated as CASSFGEAFLYEQYF.

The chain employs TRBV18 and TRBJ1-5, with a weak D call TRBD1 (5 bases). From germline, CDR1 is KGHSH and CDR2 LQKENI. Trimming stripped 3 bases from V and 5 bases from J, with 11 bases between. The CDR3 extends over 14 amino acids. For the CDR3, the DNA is TGTGCCAGCTCACCCAGGGTCGCGGATCAGCCCCAGCATTTT. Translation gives CASSPRVADQPQHF.

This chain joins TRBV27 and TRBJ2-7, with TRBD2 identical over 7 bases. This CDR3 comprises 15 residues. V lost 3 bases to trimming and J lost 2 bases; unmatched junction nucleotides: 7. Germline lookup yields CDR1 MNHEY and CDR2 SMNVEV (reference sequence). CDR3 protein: CASSLKGGTTYEQYF. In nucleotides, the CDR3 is TGTGCCAGCAGTTTGAAGGGAGGGACTACCTACGAGCAGTACTTC.

The chain's CDR3 is CASSHTSGELFF. In DNA form, the CDR3 reads TGTGCCAGCAGTCATACATCCGGGGAGCTGTTTTTT. The chain uses TRBV6-5 and TRBJ2-2; D remains unclear. The CDR3 contains 12 residues. Trimming shortened V by 5 bases and J by 6 bases, and 7 bases separated the two germline ends. Germline V gene data show CDR1 as MNHEY and CDR2 as SVGAGI.

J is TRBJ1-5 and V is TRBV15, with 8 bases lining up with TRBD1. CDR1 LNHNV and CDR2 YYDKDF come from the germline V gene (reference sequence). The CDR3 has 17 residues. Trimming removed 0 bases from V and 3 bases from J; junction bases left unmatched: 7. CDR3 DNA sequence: TGTGCCACCAGCAGAGATTGGCCAGGGGGCATCAATCAGCCCCAGCATTTT. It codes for CATSRDWPGGINQPQHF. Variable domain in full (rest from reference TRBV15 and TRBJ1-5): DAMVIQNPRYQVTQFGKPVTLSCSQTLNHNVMYWYQQKSSQAPKLLFHYYDKDFNNEADTPDNFQSRRPNTSFCFLDIRSPGLGDTAMYLCATSRDWPGGINQPQHFGDGTRLSIL.

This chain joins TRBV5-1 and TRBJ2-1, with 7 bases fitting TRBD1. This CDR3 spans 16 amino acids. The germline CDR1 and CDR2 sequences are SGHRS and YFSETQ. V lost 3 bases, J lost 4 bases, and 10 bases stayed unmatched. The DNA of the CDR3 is TGCGCCAGCAGCTCACAGGGGCGACTCACATACAATGAGCAGTTCTTC. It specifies CASSSQGRLTYNEQFF.

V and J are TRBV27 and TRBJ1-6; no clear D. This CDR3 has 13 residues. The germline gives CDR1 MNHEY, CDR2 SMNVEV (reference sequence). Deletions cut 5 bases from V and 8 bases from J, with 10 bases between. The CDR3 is CASSLGFHSPLHF. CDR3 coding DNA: TGTGCCAGCAGTCTCGGGTTCCATTCACCCCTCCACTTT.

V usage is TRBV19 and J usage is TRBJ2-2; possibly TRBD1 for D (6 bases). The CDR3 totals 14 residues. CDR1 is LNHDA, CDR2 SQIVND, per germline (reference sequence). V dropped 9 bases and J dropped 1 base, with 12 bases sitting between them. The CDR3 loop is CASHTGLNTGELFF. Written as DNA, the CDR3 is TGTGCCAGCCACACAGGGCTGAACACCGGGGAGCTGTTTTTT.

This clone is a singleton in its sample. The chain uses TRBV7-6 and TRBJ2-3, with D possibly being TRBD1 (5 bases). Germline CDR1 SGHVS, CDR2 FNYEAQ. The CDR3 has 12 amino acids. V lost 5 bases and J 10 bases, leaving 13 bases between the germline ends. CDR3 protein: CASSPTQDPQYF. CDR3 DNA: TGTGCCAGCAGCCCGACACAGGACCCGCAGTATTTT.

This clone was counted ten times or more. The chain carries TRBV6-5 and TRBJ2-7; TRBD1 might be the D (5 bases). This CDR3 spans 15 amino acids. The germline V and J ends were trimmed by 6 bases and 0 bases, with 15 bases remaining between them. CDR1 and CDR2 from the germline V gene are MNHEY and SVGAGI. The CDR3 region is CASSLSFDSSYEQYF. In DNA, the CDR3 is TGTGCCAGCAGCCTGAGTTTTGACAGCTCCTACGAGCAGTACTTC.

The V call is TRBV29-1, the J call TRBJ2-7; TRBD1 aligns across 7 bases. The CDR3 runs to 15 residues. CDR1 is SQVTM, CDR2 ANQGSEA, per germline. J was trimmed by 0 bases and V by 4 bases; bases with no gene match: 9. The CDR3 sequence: CSVAPVTGSSYEQYF. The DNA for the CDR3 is TGCAGCGTTGCGCCCGTGACAGGGAGCTCCTACGAGCAGTACTTC.

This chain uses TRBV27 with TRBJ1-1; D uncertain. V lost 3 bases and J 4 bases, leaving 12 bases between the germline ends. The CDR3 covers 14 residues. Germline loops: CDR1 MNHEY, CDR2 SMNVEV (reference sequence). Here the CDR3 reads CASSLYASGTEAFF. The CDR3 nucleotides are TGTGCCAGCAGTTTGTACGCCTCGGGCACTGAAGCTTTCTTT.

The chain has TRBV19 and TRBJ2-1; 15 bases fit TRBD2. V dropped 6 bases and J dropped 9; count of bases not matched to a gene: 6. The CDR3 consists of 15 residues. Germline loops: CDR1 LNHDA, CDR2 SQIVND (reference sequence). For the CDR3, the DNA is TGTGCCAGTAGGGGACTAGCGGGAGGCATTAGTGAGCAGTTCTTC. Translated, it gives CASRGLAGGISEQFF.

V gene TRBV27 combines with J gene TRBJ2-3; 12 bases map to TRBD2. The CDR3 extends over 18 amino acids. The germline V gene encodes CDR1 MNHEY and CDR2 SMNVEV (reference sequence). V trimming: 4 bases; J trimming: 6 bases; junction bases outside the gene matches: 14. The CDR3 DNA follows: TGTGCCAGCAGTTCCCCACGGCTAGCGGGAGGGAGTAGTGATACGCAGTATTTT. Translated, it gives CASSSPRLAGGSSDTQYF.

The CDR3 region is CASSSAYEQYF. In nucleotides, the CDR3 is TGTGCCAGCAGCTCCGCCTACGAGCAGTACTTC. This rearrangement joins TRBV11-2 to TRBJ2-7; D is ambiguous. The V and J ends lost 4 bases and 2 bases respectively, with 3 bases between them. The germline V gene encodes CDR1 SGHAT and CDR2 FQNNGV. The CDR3 contains 11 residues. Full variable domain (rest looked up from reference TRBV11-2 and TRBJ2-7): EAGVAQSPRYKIIEKRQSVAFWCNPISGHATLYWYQQILGQGPKLLIQFQNNGVVDDSQLPKDRFSAERLKGVDSTLKIQPAKLEDSAVYLCASSSAYEQYFGPGTRLTVT.